Detailed here is one T cell receptor (beta chain). Antigen unknown. Germline lookup yields CDR1 DFQATT and CDR2 SNEGSKA (reference sequence). Trimming took off 5 bases at V and 4 bases at J, with 12 bases between the two ends. This CDR3 has 12 amino acids. Overall study findings and caveats: Tumor Treg TCRs overlapped most with tumor naive CD4+ cells.

Semi-nested PCR with Nested Universal Primer A followed constant-region reverse priming of full-length variable regions. TCRdb reprocessed the 5' RACE reads via MiXCR and lists one record per CDR3 protein. The sample includes about 40,000 distinct CDR3 sequences, approximately 20% of them seen just once. This TCR derives from a female donor with breast cancer. The rearrangement joins TRBV20-1 to TRBJ2-7, with D tentatively TRBD1 or TRBD2 (5 bases each). Specimen: naive CD4+ T cells sorted from a lymph node. Regarding subset: naive CD4+ T cells, CD4+CD45RA+CD25-. The CDR3 sequence: CSASGRTYEQYF. CDR3 in DNA: TGCAGTGCTTCGGGACGGACATACGAGCAGTACTTC.